The rows below give T cell receptor beta chains drawn from one sample of a study of blood T cell repertoires in COVID-19. Profiled with immunoSEQ multiplex PCR; TCRdb holds only in-frame clones, not every one. The sample holds about 320,000 clones, approximately 86% seen once. Sequencing input: PBMCs or T cells enriched from blood (not recorded which). The receptors shown here come from a woman younger than 30 who had recovered from COVID-19. CDR3s include the opening cysteine and the closing phenylalanine or tryptophan. The order of the fields is V gene, J gene, D gene, CDR3 protein. The D gene is left open where the match is weak.

v_gene: TRBV6-4; j_gene: TRBJ2-4; d_gene: .; CDR3aa: CASSDLESFAGRAKNIQYF
v_gene: TRBV19; j_gene: TRBJ2-7; d_gene: TRBD2; CDR3aa: CASSPSGLAGDYEQYF
v_gene: TRBV6-5; j_gene: TRBJ2-7; d_gene: .; CDR3aa: CASTSGYEQYF
v_gene: TRBV27; j_gene: TRBJ2-3; d_gene: .; CDR3aa: CASRNLLNRFDTQYF
v_gene: TRBV29-1; j_gene: TRBJ2-1; d_gene: TRBD2; CDR3aa: CSVVGVWTSGAHKQGILFNEQFF
v_gene: TRBV9; j_gene: TRBJ1-2; d_gene: .; CDR3aa: CASSATAWAYGYTF
v_gene: TRBV28; j_gene: TRBJ2-5; d_gene: .; CDR3aa: CASSPTGGVRSETQYF
v_gene: TRBV6-2/TRBV6-3; j_gene: TRBJ2-1; d_gene: TRBD1; CDR3aa: CASSNPLWRGQGVNEQFF
v_gene: TRBV5-1; j_gene: TRBJ1-1; d_gene: .; CDR3aa: CASSLGSTGDTEAFF
v_gene: TRBV2; j_gene: TRBJ2-4; d_gene: .; CDR3aa: CASSIRTGSNSGGWYF
v_gene: TRBV2; j_gene: TRBJ2-1; d_gene: TRBD2; CDR3aa: CASSELGRRGTSEFF
v_gene: TRBV19; j_gene: TRBJ2-5; d_gene: TRBD2; CDR3aa: CASSSGRASKETQYF
v_gene: TRBV7-2; j_gene: TRBJ2-3; d_gene: TRBD2; CDR3aa: CASSLGAGGPLTDTQYF
v_gene: TRBV14; j_gene: TRBJ1-1; d_gene: .; CDR3aa: CASSQDRVTEAFF
v_gene: TRBV19; j_gene: TRBJ1-4; d_gene: .; CDR3aa: CASSIGQGLGREKLFF
v_gene: TRBV27; j_gene: TRBJ2-1; d_gene: .; CDR3aa: CASSHRTAYNEQFF
v_gene: TRBV19; j_gene: TRBJ2-7; d_gene: TRBD1; CDR3aa: CASRKTGQGLHEQYF
v_gene: TRBV7-9; j_gene: TRBJ1-1; d_gene: .; CDR3aa: CASSWGGGPTLLNFF
v_gene: TRBV28; j_gene: TRBJ1-5; d_gene: .; CDR3aa: CASKRADYSNQPQHF
v_gene: TRBV28; j_gene: TRBJ1-1; d_gene: TRBD1; CDR3aa: CASTQQGARLILGDTEAFF
v_gene: TRBV2; j_gene: TRBJ1-6; d_gene: .; CDR3aa: CASSGSPIYNSPLHF
v_gene: TRBV5-1; j_gene: TRBJ1-2; d_gene: TRBD1; CDR3aa: CASSPGQEGVGGYTF
v_gene: TRBV15; j_gene: TRBJ2-2; d_gene: .; CDR3aa: CATSRFQGGTGELFF
v_gene: TRBV29-1; j_gene: TRBJ1-2; d_gene: .; CDR3aa: CSVVGTPNYGYTF
v_gene: TRBV5-1; j_gene: TRBJ1-1; d_gene: TRBD1; CDR3aa: CASSSDGTGVYTEAFF
v_gene: TRBV27; j_gene: TRBJ2-1; d_gene: .; CDR3aa: CASSFFFGDNEQFF
v_gene: TRBV19; j_gene: TRBJ2-3; d_gene: TRBD2; CDR3aa: CASSSQAGGYTDTQYF
v_gene: TRBV7-3; j_gene: TRBJ1-2; d_gene: TRBD1; CDR3aa: CASSRTGADYGYTF
v_gene: TRBV28; j_gene: TRBJ1-2; d_gene: .; CDR3aa: CASTPGGGRGFNYGYTF
v_gene: TRBV6-2/TRBV6-3; j_gene: TRBJ2-1; d_gene: .; CDR3aa: CASSYARSSEQFF
v_gene: TRBV29-1; j_gene: TRBJ1-6; d_gene: .; CDR3aa: CSVSSGVGVGSYNSPLHF
v_gene: TRBV5-6; j_gene: TRBJ2-1; d_gene: .; CDR3aa: CASSLGGGGTYNEQFF
v_gene: TRBV7-8; j_gene: TRBJ1-5; d_gene: .; CDR3aa: CASSLGGQNSNQPQHF
v_gene: TRBV12-1; j_gene: TRBJ1-3; d_gene: .; CDR3aa: CASSHGRASGNTIYF
v_gene: TRBV28; j_gene: TRBJ2-2; d_gene: TRBD2; CDR3aa: CASSSLAGATGELFF
v_gene: TRBV5-6; j_gene: TRBJ1-6; d_gene: .; CDR3aa: CASSLAGRGGFNFSPLHF
v_gene: TRBV28; j_gene: TRBJ1-4; d_gene: TRBD1; CDR3aa: CASSPAGTESEKLFF
v_gene: TRBV18; j_gene: TRBJ1-3; d_gene: TRBD1; CDR3aa: CASSPSGGYTIYF
v_gene: TRBV7-2; j_gene: TRBJ1-1; d_gene: TRBD1; CDR3aa: CASSLNSLGQGAFF
v_gene: TRBV4-2; j_gene: TRBJ2-7; d_gene: TRBD1; CDR3aa: CASSQVRDRAYEQYF
v_gene: TRBV7-3; j_gene: TRBJ2-7; d_gene: TRBD2; CDR3aa: CASSLTPGLAIEQYF
v_gene: TRBV24-1; j_gene: TRBJ2-2; d_gene: .; CDR3aa: CATSDLPGTPNTGELFF
v_gene: TRBV10-3; j_gene: TRBJ1-1; d_gene: TRBD1; CDR3aa: CAIRDSNRGAFF
v_gene: TRBV19; j_gene: TRBJ1-5; d_gene: .; CDR3aa: CASRDGTHNQPQHF
v_gene: TRBV27; j_gene: TRBJ1-6; d_gene: .; CDR3aa: CASSLNRLYSPLHF
v_gene: TRBV7-9; j_gene: TRBJ2-5; d_gene: .; CDR3aa: CASSWRATLEETQYF
v_gene: TRBV27; j_gene: TRBJ2-7; d_gene: TRBD2; CDR3aa: CASSLGTTGEQYF
v_gene: TRBV7-3; j_gene: TRBJ2-1; d_gene: .; CDR3aa: CASSLAVSSYNEQFF
v_gene: TRBV28; j_gene: TRBJ1-2; d_gene: TRBD1; CDR3aa: CANSFSIPQGAYGYTF
v_gene: TRBV28; j_gene: TRBJ2-7; d_gene: .; CDR3aa: CASSPSRSYEQYF
v_gene: TRBV5-1; j_gene: TRBJ1-3; d_gene: .; CDR3aa: CASSRETGNTIYF
v_gene: TRBV28; j_gene: TRBJ1-5; d_gene: .; CDR3aa: CASSLPQGRQPQHF
v_gene: TRBV11-3; j_gene: TRBJ2-1; d_gene: .; CDR3aa: CASSFSGAYYNEQFF
v_gene: TRBV18; j_gene: TRBJ2-3; d_gene: .; CDR3aa: CASSPVGSDTQYF
v_gene: TRBV11-2; j_gene: TRBJ1-5; d_gene: .; CDR3aa: CASSLEPRSVQPQHF
v_gene: TRBV7-2; j_gene: TRBJ1-1; d_gene: TRBD1; CDR3aa: CASSLTGGNTEAFF
v_gene: TRBV5-5; j_gene: TRBJ1-5; d_gene: .; CDR3aa: CASSSRQSNQPQHF